This TCR beta chain stems from a study of beta chain features in type 1 diabetes. Study-wide results and limits: With patients and controls alike, PCR might favor shorter templates to an equal degree.

Sequenced material consisted of expressed TCRB transcripts (all of the isolated RNA was reverse transcribed). TCRdb's table, derived via immunoSEQ multiplex PCR, lists solely in-frame clones and lacks some. The table lists about 19,000 clones, around 50% of them singletons. The CDR3 extends over 15 amino acids. J lost 4 bases, V lost 6 bases, and 5 bases had no gene match. CDR1 is MDHEN and CDR2 is SYDVKM in the germline V gene. Worth noting for this clone: Antigen: not known.

A single heparinised draw of around 110 mL on average was taken per donor. Sorted populations were all over 98% pure. The sequence was collected from a young man in good health. The specimen sequenced was stem cell memory CD4+ T cells from blood. The J gene is TRBJ2-6, the V gene TRBV28; TRBD1 aligns across 8 bases. CDR3 loop: CASSETGAGANVLTF. DNA for the CDR3: TGTGCCAGCAGCGAGACAGGGGCCGGGGCCAACGTCCTGACTTTC.